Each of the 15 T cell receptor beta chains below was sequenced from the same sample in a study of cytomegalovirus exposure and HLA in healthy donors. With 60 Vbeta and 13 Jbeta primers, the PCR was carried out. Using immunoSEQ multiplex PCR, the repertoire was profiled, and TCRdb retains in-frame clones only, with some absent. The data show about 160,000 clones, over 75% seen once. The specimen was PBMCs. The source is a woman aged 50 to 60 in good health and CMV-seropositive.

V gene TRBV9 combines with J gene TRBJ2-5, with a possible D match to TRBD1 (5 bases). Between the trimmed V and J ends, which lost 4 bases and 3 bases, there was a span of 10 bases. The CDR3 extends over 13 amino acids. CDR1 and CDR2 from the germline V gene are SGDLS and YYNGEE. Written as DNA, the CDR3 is TGTGCCAGCAGCCCTAGACAGAAAGAGACCCAGTACTTC. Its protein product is CASSPRQKETQYF.

The CDR3 DNA follows: TGTGCCAGCAGTTACGGGACACTGAACACTGAAGCTTTCTTT. It yields the protein CASSYGTLNTEAFF. The V and J genes are TRBV6-5 and TRBJ1-1, with a possible D match to TRBD1 (6 bases). Germline V gives CDR1 MNHEY, CDR2 SVGAGI. The CDR3 contains 14 residues. Trimming stripped 2 bases from V and 0 bases from J, with 7 bases between.

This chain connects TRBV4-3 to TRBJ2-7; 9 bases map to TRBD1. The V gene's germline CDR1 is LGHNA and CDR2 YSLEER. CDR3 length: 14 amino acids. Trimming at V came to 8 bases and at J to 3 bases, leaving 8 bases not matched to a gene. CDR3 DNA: TGCGCCAGCGGAGGGACAGGGATCATCTACGAGCAGTACTTC. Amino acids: CASGGTGIIYEQYF.

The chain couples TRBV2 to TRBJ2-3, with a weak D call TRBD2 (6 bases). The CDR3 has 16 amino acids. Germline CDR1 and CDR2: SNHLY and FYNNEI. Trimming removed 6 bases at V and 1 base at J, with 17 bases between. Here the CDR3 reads CASSRREPLGTDTQYF. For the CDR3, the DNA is TGTGCCAGCAGCCGGAGGGAACCTCTGGGCACAGATACGCAGTATTTT.

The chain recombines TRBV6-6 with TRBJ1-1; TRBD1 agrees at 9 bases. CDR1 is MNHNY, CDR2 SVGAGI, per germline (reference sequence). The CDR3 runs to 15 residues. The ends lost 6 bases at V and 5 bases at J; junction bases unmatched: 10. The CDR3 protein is CASSLQGALWTEAFF. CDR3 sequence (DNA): TGTGCCAGCAGCTTACAGGGGGCCTTATGGACTGAAGCTTTCTTT.

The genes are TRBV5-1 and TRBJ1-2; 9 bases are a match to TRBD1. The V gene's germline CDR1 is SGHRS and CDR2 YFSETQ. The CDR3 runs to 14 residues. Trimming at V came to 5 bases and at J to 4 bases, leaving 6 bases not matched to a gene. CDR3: CASRIGTGLYGYTF. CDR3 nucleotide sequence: TGCGCCAGCAGAATCGGGACAGGGCTCTATGGCTACACCTTC.

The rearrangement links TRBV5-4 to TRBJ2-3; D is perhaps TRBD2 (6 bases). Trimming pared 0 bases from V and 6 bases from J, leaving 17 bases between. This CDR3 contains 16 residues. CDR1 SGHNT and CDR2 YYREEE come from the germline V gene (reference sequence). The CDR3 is CASSLEAMGRGDTQYF. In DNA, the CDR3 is TGTGCCAGCAGCTTGGAGGCGATGGGCCGGGGGGATACGCAGTATTTT.

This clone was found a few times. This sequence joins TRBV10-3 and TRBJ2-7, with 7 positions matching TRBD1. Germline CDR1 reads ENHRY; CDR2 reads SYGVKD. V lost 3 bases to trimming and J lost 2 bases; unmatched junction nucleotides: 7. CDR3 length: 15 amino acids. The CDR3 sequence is CAISDPGQRTYEQYF. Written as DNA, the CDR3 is TGTGCCATCAGTGACCCGGGACAGAGAACCTACGAGCAGTACTTC.

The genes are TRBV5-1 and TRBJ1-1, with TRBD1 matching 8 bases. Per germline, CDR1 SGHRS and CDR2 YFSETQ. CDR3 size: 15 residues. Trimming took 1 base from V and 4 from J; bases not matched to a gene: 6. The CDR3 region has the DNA TGCGCCAGCAGCTTGTATCAGGGGGCGCGCACTGAAGCTTTCTTT. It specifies CASSLYQGARTEAFF.

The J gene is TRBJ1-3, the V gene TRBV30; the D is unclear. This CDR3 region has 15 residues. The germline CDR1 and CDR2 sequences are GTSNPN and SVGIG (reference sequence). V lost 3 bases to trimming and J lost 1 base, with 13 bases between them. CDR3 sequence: CAWRLRGGSGNTIYF. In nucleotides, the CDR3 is TGTGCCTGGAGGCTCCGGGGAGGTTCTGGAAACACCATATATTTT.

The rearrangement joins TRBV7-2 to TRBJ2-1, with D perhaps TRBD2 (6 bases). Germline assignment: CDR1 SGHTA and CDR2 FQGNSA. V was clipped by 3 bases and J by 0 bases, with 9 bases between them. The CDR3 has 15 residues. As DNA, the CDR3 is TGTGCCAGCAGCTTGGACTACCACTCCTACAATGAGCAGTTCTTC. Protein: CASSLDYHSYNEQFF.

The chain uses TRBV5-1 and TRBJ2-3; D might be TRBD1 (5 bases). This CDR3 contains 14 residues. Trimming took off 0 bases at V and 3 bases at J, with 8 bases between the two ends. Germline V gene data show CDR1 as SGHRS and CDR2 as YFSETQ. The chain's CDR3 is CASSLVTATDTQYF. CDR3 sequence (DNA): TGCGCCAGCAGCTTGGTGACAGCAACAGATACGCAGTATTTT.

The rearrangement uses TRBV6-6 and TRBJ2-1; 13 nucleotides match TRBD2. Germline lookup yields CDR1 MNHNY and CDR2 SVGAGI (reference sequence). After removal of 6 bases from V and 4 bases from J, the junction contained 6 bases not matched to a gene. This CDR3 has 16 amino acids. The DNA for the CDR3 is TGTGCCAGCAGAACACTAGCGGGAGGGGTATACAATGAGCAGTTCTTC. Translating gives CASRTLAGGVYNEQFF.

CDR3 sequence reads: CASFPAGGEYEQYF. CDR3 coding DNA: TGTGCCAGCTTCCCTGCGGGCGGGGAGTACGAGCAGTACTTC. The gene calls are TRBV6-1 and TRBJ2-7; perhaps TRBD2 as D (6 bases). The CDR3 spans 14 residues. Trimming stripped 8 bases from V and 4 bases from J, with 18 bases between. The germline gives CDR1 MNHNS, CDR2 SASEGT.

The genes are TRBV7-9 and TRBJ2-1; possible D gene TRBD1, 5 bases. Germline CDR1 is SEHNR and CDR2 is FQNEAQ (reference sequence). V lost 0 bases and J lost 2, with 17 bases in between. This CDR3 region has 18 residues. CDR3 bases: TGTGCCAGCAGCTTAGCTATCGGTTCCAGGGCCACCTACAATGAGCAGTTCTTC. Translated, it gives CASSLAIGSRATYNEQFF.